Following are 14 T cell receptor beta chains from one sample sequenced in a study of response to subunit inactivated influenza vaccine listed by TCRdb under 2018. Receptor libraries were prepared by RT-PCR. This sample was sequenced with an Illumina HiSeq 2500. TCRdb passed the public sequencing reads through fastp at Q25 and MiXCR, retaining productive beta sequences. When rows share a CDR3 protein, they turn into one entry using the most common DNA and genes. Here the sample has approximately 700,000 distinct CDR3 sequences; roughly 13% occur a single time. The top ten constitute less than 9% of the sample. Sequenced material: PBMCs from blood, taken 14 to 15 days before vaccination. The receptors stem from a man aged 45-60 years who received an inactivated influenza vaccine. Donor details come from another sample of the same person, matched by shared clones.

This clonotype was detected a few times. This chain uses TRBV10-3 with TRBJ2-5; possible D gene TRBD1, 6 bases. V dropped 2 bases and J dropped 11 bases, with 15 bases sitting between them. The CDR3 length is 13 residues. In germline, CDR1 is ENHRY, CDR2 SYGVKD. In nucleotides, the CDR3 is TGTGCCATCAGTGAGGCGGTGGACAGTTCTCAGTACTTC. Translated, it gives CAISEAVDSSQYF.

This clonotype was observed at least ten times. J is TRBJ2-5 and V is TRBV20-1; 11 nucleotides align to TRBD1. CDR1 and CDR2 (germline): DFQATT, SNEGSKA (reference sequence). The CDR3 runs to 16 residues. Trimming removed 3 bases from V and 0 bases from J; junction bases left unmatched: 6. CDR3 amino acids: CSASEGQGVNQETQYF. The CDR3 DNA reads TGCAGTGCTAGCGAGGGACAGGGGGTCAACCAAGAGACCCAGTACTTC.

This clonotype appeared many times. V is TRBV7-2 and J is TRBJ1-3, with D perhaps matching TRBD1 (6 bases). The CDR3 runs to 14 residues. Trimming shortened V by 5 bases and J by 4 bases, and 12 bases separated the two germline ends. CDR1 and CDR2 from the germline V gene are SGHTA and FQGNSA. CDR3 DNA sequence: TGTGCCAGCAGCCCCAGGGGTGGGGGAAACACCATATATTTT. This encodes CASSPRGGGNTIYF.

This clonotype was picked up many times. The rearrangement uses TRBV5-1 and TRBJ2-7, with unresolved D. Trimming pared 3 bases from V and 2 bases from J, leaving 9 bases between. The CDR3 spans 13 residues. CDR1 and CDR2 (germline): SGHRS, YFSETQ. As DNA, the CDR3 is TGCGCCAGCAGCTCCCTGGCTACCTACGAGCAGTACTTC. Translated: CASSSLATYEQYF.

The rearrangement joins TRBV6-1 to TRBJ2-5, with 11 bases lining up with TRBD1. Germline loops: CDR1 MNHNS, CDR2 SASEGT. The trim removed 6 bases at V and 5 bases at J, leaving 5 bases unmatched. The CDR3 runs to 14 residues. The CDR3 DNA reads TGTGCCAGCAGCTGGACAGGGGGCCTGGAGACCCAGTACTTC. Translated: CASSWTGGLETQYF.

The chain couples TRBV7-2 to TRBJ1-1; 9 bases are a match to TRBD1. The CDR3 spans 15 residues. The V and J ends lost 5 bases and 6 bases, in that order; junction bases with no gene match: 10. Germline V lookup: CDR1 SGHTA, CDR2 FQGNSA. The DNA of the CDR3 is TGTGCCAGCAGCGGCCGGGACAGGGTGGTCGCTGAAGCTTTCTTT. It specifies CASSGRDRVVAEAFF.

This clonotype was detected only a few times. The genes are TRBV20-1 and TRBJ1-1; 7 bases are a match to TRBD1. Germline V CDR1 and CDR2: DFQATT, SNEGSKA (reference sequence). The V and J ends lost 1 base and 6 bases, in that order; junction bases with no gene match: 8. The CDR3 runs 14 residues. CDR3 region: CSARGDQGGSEAFF. DNA of the CDR3: TGCAGTGCTAGAGGGGATCAGGGGGGATCTGAAGCTTTCTTT.

The chain is built from TRBV12-3 or TRBV12-4 and TRBJ2-1; TRBD2 agrees at 7 bases. The CDR3 has 15 residues. The junction had 5 bases not matched to a gene; V was cut back by 2 bases and J by 4 bases. CDR3 bases: TGTGCCAGCAGTTTACAGGCTAGCGGATACAATGAGCAGTTCTTC. Amino acids: CASSLQASGYNEQFF.

The chain is built from TRBV23-1 and TRBJ2-7, with D possibly matching TRBD2 (6 bases). TRBV23-1 is known as an ORF, though its function is uncertain. CDR3 length: 16 amino acids. Trimming removed 4 bases at V and 0 bases at J, with 16 bases between. CDR3 sequence: CASSRQAGMSSYEQYF. CDR3 nucleotides: TGCGCCAGCAGTCGCCAGGCGGGGATGAGCTCCTACGAGCAGTACTTC.

The chain couples TRBV6-1 to TRBJ2-3; TRBD2 might be the D (5 bases). CDR3 size: 16 residues. V lost 6 bases and J 2 bases, leaving 18 bases between the germline ends. The V gene's germline CDR1 is MNHNS and CDR2 SASEGT. The CDR3 spells CASRVRLAETTDTQYF. CDR3 bases: TGTGCCAGCAGAGTTAGGCTAGCCGAAACCACAGATACGCAGTATTTT.

This clonotype was seen only a few times. The chain couples TRBV18 to TRBJ1-6, with D tentatively TRBD1 (6 bases). This CDR3 spans 14 amino acids. Germline CDR1 is KGHSH and CDR2 is LQKENI. Trimming removed 5 bases at V and 7 bases at J, with 12 bases between. The CDR3 here is CASSSGTSNSPLHF. CDR3 nucleotide sequence: TGTGCCAGCTCATCGGGGACAAGCAATTCACCCCTCCACTTT. The full variable domain, in which reference TRBV18 and TRBJ1-6 provide the parts outside the CDR3, is NAGVMQNPRHLVRRRGQEARLRCSPMKGHSHVYWYRQLPEEGLKFMVYLQKENIIDESGMPKERFSAEFPKEGPSILRIQQVVRGDSAAYFCASSSGTSNSPLHFGNGTRLTVT.

This clonotype was seen only a few times. J is TRBJ1-4 and V is TRBV7-2, with a weak D call TRBD1 (5 bases). Trimming shortened V by 1 base and J by 5 bases, and 14 bases separated the two germline ends. The germline V gene encodes CDR1 SGHTA and CDR2 FQGNSA. This CDR3 comprises 16 residues. Here the CDR3 DNA reads TGTGCCAGCAGCTTAGATCCGACAGTGGGAAATGAAAAACTGTTTTTT. Translated, it gives CASSLDPTVGNEKLFF.

Only one count was recorded for this clonotype. This CDR3 is CATIGQGAVYNEQFF. The CDR3 DNA follows: TGTGCCACAATTGGACAGGGGGCTGTGTACAATGAGCAGTTCTTC. V is TRBV6-1 and J is TRBJ2-1, with 11 bases fitting TRBD1. The V and J ends lost 10 bases and 4 bases, in that order; junction bases with no gene match: 9. The CDR3 is made up of 15 amino acids. Germline V CDR1 and CDR2: MNHNS, SASEGT.

This clonotype came up a few times. This chain uses TRBV6-1 with TRBJ1-2; perhaps TRBD1 as D (5 bases). This CDR3 region has 13 residues. V was cut by 8 bases and J by 0 bases, with 10 bases left in between. Germline V gene sequence: CDR1 MNHNS, CDR2 SASEGT. DNA for the CDR3: TGTGCCAGCGGAGCGACAGCTAACTATGGCTACACCTTC. Translation gives CASGATANYGYTF.